The clone carrying this T cell receptor (beta chain) has just a few counts. The data were obtained in a study of T cells in Graves' hyperthyroidism and ophthalmopathy. It was uncontrolled infection, other autoimmune disease, pregnancy or lactation that excluded patients. The germline V gene encodes CDR1 MNHNS and CDR2 SASEGT. The length of the CDR3 is 14 residues. The V gene end was trimmed by 3 bases and the J gene end by 5 bases; junction bases not matched to a gene: 6. Authors of the study amplified TCR beta CDR3 regions from RNA transcripts. Researchers ran a first-round RT-PCR on the TCR CDR3 using the HTBI primer set. TCRdb used MiXCR to reprocess the multiplex PCR reads, holding one entry per CDR3 protein. The table lists some 370,000 distinct CDR3 sequences, about a sixth of them singletons.

The rearrangement uses TRBV6-1 and TRBJ2-5; 7 bases agree with TRBD2. Sequenced sample: blood. The receptor was derived from a woman aged 25 to 39 with Graves' hyperthyroidism that later progressed to Graves' ophthalmopathy. The CDR3 sequence is CASSELQLAETQYF. CDR3 sequence (DNA): TGTGCCAGCAGTGAGCTTCAACTAGCGGAGACCCAGTACTTC.